A single T cell receptor (beta chain) is shown here with its context. Its target is unknown. The sample is drawn from a study of T cell responses to AZD1222 COVID-19 vaccine. General study findings and limits: Spike-specific TCR breadth and depth went up after people got two AZD1222 doses. A mostly white British donor set with more females was recruited, and clonal diversity was possibly underestimated. Nearly half of the spike-specific TCRs reportedly recognize variant regions that carry no mutations. Repertoire samples came only from after the peak T cell response.

TCRdb's table, derived via immunoSEQ multiplex PCR, lists solely in-frame clones and lacks some. The sample has approximately 140,000 clones; around 90% are singletons. This sample comprised peripheral blood, obtained on day 0 of AZD1222 vaccination. This TCR derives from an adult in good health.

The CDR3 loop is CASSLSFLSGAFF. CDR3 nucleotide sequence: TGCGCCAGCAGCTTGAGTTTCCTCTCTGGGGCTTTCTTT. V and J are TRBV5-1 and TRBJ1-1; D is undetermined. The germline CDR1 and CDR2 sequences are SGHRS and YFSETQ. The CDR3 is made up of 13 amino acids. Trimming removed 1 base at V and 11 bases at J, with 15 bases between.